In its sample, the clone carrying this TCR beta chain was seen once. The sample originates from a study of blood T cell repertoires in COVID-19. Study at large: Acute and convalescent COVID-19 specimens originated in the United States, Italy and Spain. Sample material is recorded as cDNA or gDNA derived from T cells, B-cell-depleted T cells, or PBMCs.

Methods used by the authors: The assay estimated nucleated cells by amplifying reference gene primers. Assay used: immunoSEQ multiplex PCR; TCRdb lists only in-frame clones, some missing. V, J and clone size derive from that table, while D and trimming were established from the DNA sequence. The sample includes hundreds of thousands of clones, about 93% of them seen just once. Those enrolled in Seattle joined during active infection and were followed longitudinally afterward. Germline V gene data show CDR1 as SGHVS and CDR2 as FNYEAQ. The CDR3 totals 15 residues. Deletions cut 3 bases from V and 7 bases from J, with 16 bases between.

This rearrangement joins TRBV7-6 to TRBJ1-5; D is possibly TRBD1 (5 bases). The receptor comes from a man in his 60s with COVID-19, enrolled during active disease. Sequenced: peripheral blood. As DNA, the CDR3 is TGTGCCAGCAGCTTGGTGCCAAACGGGGGGCAGCCCCAGCATTTT. Its protein is CASSLVPNGGQPQHF.